These 25 T cell receptor beta chains were sequenced from one sample in a study of blood T cells in healthy people across ages. Primers used in a second PCR of roughly 7 to 12 cycles were a sample-barcoded 5' primer and a J-beta primer mix. TCRdb called the 5' RACE reads again in MiXCR, with one record for every CDR3 protein. The sample records hundreds of thousands of distinct CDR3 sequences, 20% to 25% being singletons. Material for sequencing was blood. The receptors were sampled from a man in his sixties or seventies in good health.

CDR3 bases: TGTGCCAGCAGTCAAACAGGGTTGGGAGGCCACACCTTC. Translation gives CASSQTGLGGHTF. This chain uses TRBV28 with TRBJ1-2, with D perhaps TRBD1 (6 bases). Germline V gene data show CDR1 as MDHEN and CDR2 as SYDVKM. This CDR3 contains 13 residues. V lost 5 bases and J lost 12, with 19 bases in between.

A few counts support this clonotype. The chain couples TRBV19 to TRBJ1-4; no reliable D call. Germline CDR1 is LNHDA and CDR2 is SQIVND (reference sequence). Trimming pared 1 base from V and 8 bases from J, leaving 11 bases between. This CDR3 spans 14 amino acids. The CDR3 reads CASSIGPAEEKLFF. The DNA of the CDR3 is TGTGCCAGTAGTATAGGGCCGGCCGAGGAAAAACTGTTTTTT.

This clonotype has more than one count but fewer than ten. One end of the junction varies from germline; a read error may be responsible. The chain has TRBV6-6 and TRBJ1-1; TRBD1 matches at 11 bases. The CDR3 spans 14 residues. Germline CDR1 is MNHNY and CDR2 is SVGAGI (reference sequence). CDR3 protein: CVSRSGTGGTEAFF. The CDR3 region has the DNA TGTGTCAGCAGATCCGGGACAGGGGGCACTGAAGCTTTCTTT.

There are a few counts of this clonotype. V gene TRBV29-1 combines with J gene TRBJ2-5; the match to TRBD2 covers 7 bases. The V and J ends lost 3 bases and 4 bases, in that order; junction bases with no gene match: 2. Germline lookup yields CDR1 SQVTM and CDR2 ANQGSEA. The CDR3 has 12 amino acids. As DNA, the CDR3 is TGCAGCGTTGAGACGGGGGGAGAGACCCAGTACTTC. Encoded protein: CSVETGGETQYF.

In its sample, this clonotype was seen many times. In DNA form, the CDR3 reads TGCAGTGCTAGAGGACAGGGTTTTAGTTACGAGCAGTACTTC. This codes for CSARGQGFSYEQYF. V and J are TRBV20-1 and TRBJ2-7, with 7 nucleotides matching TRBD1. Germline CDR1 and CDR2: DFQATT and SNEGSKA (reference sequence). The CDR3 spans 14 residues. V lost 1 base and J lost 4; bases outside the gene matches: 7.

V and J are TRBV20-1 and TRBJ2-7; D is possibly TRBD1 (8 bases). The CDR3 is 17 amino acids. V lost 3 bases to trimming and J lost 4 bases, with 25 bases between them. Per germline, CDR1 DFQATT and CDR2 SNEGSKA (reference sequence). CDR3 loop: CSASKPRRGTGVYEQYF. As DNA, the CDR3 is TGCAGTGCTAGTAAGCCCCGGCGGGGGACAGGTGTATACGAGCAGTACTTC.

This clonotype occurred a few times. The J gene is TRBJ1-6, the V gene TRBV11-2; TRBD1 might be the D (5 bases). The CDR3 covers 15 residues. V was shortened by 1 base and J by 6 bases, with 10 bases between the two germline ends. Germline assignment: CDR1 SGHAT and CDR2 FQNNGV. CDR3 in amino acids: CASSLAGRGNSPLHF. DNA for the CDR3: TGTGCCAGCAGCTTAGCGGGACGGGGTAATTCACCCCTCCACTTT.

Regarding this clonotype: Since the CDR3 does not end with the conserved phenylalanine or tryptophan, this likely comes from a read error. The V gene is TRBV18, the J gene TRBJ2-5; D might be TRBD2 (5 bases). TRBJ2-1 matches the DNA end more closely, so the J call is doubtful. The length of the CDR3 is 14 residues. The germline CDR1 and CDR2 sequences are KGHSH and LQKENI. The CDR3 DNA sequence: TGTGCCAGCTCTCGAGAGGGTTCGAGCAATGAGCAGTTCCTC. This gives the protein CASSREGSSNEQFL.

Only a few counts were recorded for this clonotype. This chain uses TRBV7-2 with TRBJ2-2; TRBD2 is a possible D gene (6 bases). The V gene's germline CDR1 is SGHTA and CDR2 FQGNSA. CDR3 length: 16 residues. The V end was cut by 5 bases, the J end by 5 bases, with 18 bases between. This chain's CDR3 is CASSPPGLQLTGELFF. The CDR3 region has the DNA TGTGCCAGCAGCCCCCCGGGACTTCAACTAACCGGGGAGCTGTTTTTT.

The V and J genes are TRBV12-3 or TRBV12-4 and TRBJ2-2; a weak D match, TRBD2 (5 bases). This CDR3 is built from 14 residues. The ends were cut back, 7 bases at V and 2 bases at J, with 11 bases in the middle. As DNA, the CDR3 is TGTGCCAGCACTTCCCGGACTAACACCGGGGAGCTGTTTTTT. Translation gives CASTSRTNTGELFF.

Here the CDR3 reads CSAQDGYTEAFF. The CDR3 bases are TGCAGCGCCCAGGACGGATACACTGAAGCTTTCTTT. V and J are TRBV29-1 and TRBJ1-1; D is unclear. CDR3 length: 12 residues. The V gene's germline CDR1 is SQVTM and CDR2 ANQGSEA. V was clipped by 7 bases and J by 3 bases, with 12 bases between them.

This rearrangement joins TRBV5-1 to TRBJ2-5; maybe TRBD1 (6 bases). Trimming cost V 6 bases and J 1 base, with 16 bases left between them. CDR1 is SGHRS, CDR2 YFSETQ, per germline. There are 15 residues in the CDR3. The CDR3 loop is CASTQDRPFQETQYF. The CDR3 nucleotides read TGCGCCAGCACCCAGGACAGACCATTCCAAGAGACCCAGTACTTC.

V is TRBV2 and J is TRBJ1-4, with D perhaps TRBD1 (6 bases). This CDR3 contains 15 residues. Trimming left V 6 bases short and J 0 bases short, with 11 bases between. The V gene's germline CDR1 is SNHLY and CDR2 FYNNEI. The CDR3 reads CASRDRLATNEKLFF. As DNA, the CDR3 is TGTGCCAGCAGAGACAGGCTTGCAACTAATGAAAAACTGTTTTTT.

The chain combines TRBV7-2 with TRBJ2-1, with 10 bases matching TRBD2. With 3 bases clipped from V and 0 bases from J, the junction kept 5 bases outside the gene matches. The V gene's germline CDR1 is SGHTA and CDR2 FQGNSA. The CDR3 contains 17 residues. The CDR3 sequence: CASSFPSSGSSYNEQFF. Here the CDR3 DNA reads TGTGCCAGCAGCTTTCCCTCTAGCGGGAGCTCCTACAATGAGCAGTTCTTC. Full variable domain (missing parts from reference TRBV7-2 and TRBJ2-1): GAGVSQSPSNKVTEKGKDVELRCDPISGHTALYWYRQSLGQGLEFLIYFQGNSAPDKSGLPSDRFSAERTGGSVSTLTIQRTQQEDSAVYLCASSFPSSGSSYNEQFFGPGTRLTVL.

This clonotype was detected only a few times. V and J are TRBV7-9 and TRBJ2-5; D is unclear. Near its end, the DNA agrees better with TRBJ2-1, so the J call may be wrong. CDR1 and CDR2 from the germline V gene are SEHNR and FQNEAQ (reference sequence). This CDR3 is 11 amino acids long. CDR3 DNA sequence: TGTGCCAGCACCACTTACAATGAGCAGTTCTTC. As protein: CASTTYNEQFF.

This clonotype was recorded a few times. V usage is TRBV7-2 and J usage is TRBJ2-6; D is uncertain. Trimming took off 4 bases at V and 1 base at J, with 8 bases between the two ends. From germline, CDR1 is SGHTA and CDR2 FQGNSA. The CDR3 contains 15 residues. The CDR3 DNA is TGTGCCAGCAGCTCCCTTATATCTGGGGCCAACGTCCTGACTTTC. This sequence encodes CASSSLISGANVLTF.

The table lists this clonotype with a few counts. At one end the junction does not follow the germline gene, possibly because of a read error. The chain has TRBV12-3 or TRBV12-4 and TRBJ1-6; 7 nucleotides agree with TRBD1. The CDR3 totals 16 residues. The CDR3 DNA is TGTGCCAGCAGTAAGGACAGGCTCTCCCATAATTCACCCCTCCACTTT. It is translated as CASSKDRLSHNSPLHF.

The CDR3 region has the DNA TGTGCCAGCAGCTTAGCTGTGTCGGGGGAAAAACTGTTTTTT. This translates into CASSLAVSGEKLFF. The chain couples TRBV7-9 to TRBJ1-4; D uncertain. This CDR3 is 14 amino acids long. Trimming stripped 0 bases from V and 8 bases from J, with 10 bases between. CDR1 is SEHNR and CDR2 is FQNEAQ in the germline V gene (reference sequence).

This clonotype was detected many times. V usage is TRBV15 and J usage is TRBJ2-1; no definite D call. In germline, CDR1 is LNHNV, CDR2 YYDKDF (reference sequence). This CDR3 has 16 residues. V was clipped by 1 base and J by 1 base, with 11 bases between them. The CDR3 region has the DNA TGTGCCACCAGCAGAGGGGCGGCTGGATCCTACAATGAGCAGTTCTTC. It yields the protein CATSRGAAGSYNEQFF.

V and J are TRBV12-3 or TRBV12-4 and TRBJ1-6; 7 nucleotides align to TRBD1. This CDR3 has 16 residues. V lost 5 bases and J lost 8; bases outside the gene matches: 12. CDR3 in amino acids: CASSPGGGGLYSPLHF. DNA of the CDR3: TGTGCCAGCAGTCCAGGGGGAGGAGGACTTTATTCACCCCTCCACTTT.

The chain employs TRBV7-2 and TRBJ1-2; possibly TRBD1 for D (6 bases). Trimming shortened V by 4 bases and J by 4 bases, and 16 bases separated the two germline ends. Per germline, CDR1 SGHTA and CDR2 FQGNSA. The length of the CDR3 is 15 residues. The CDR3 reads CASSSNPTGLYGYTF. CDR3 sequence (DNA): TGTGCCAGCAGCTCAAACCCGACAGGCCTCTATGGCTACACCTTC.

The rearrangement joins TRBV6-2 or TRBV6-3 to TRBJ2-5; no clear D gene. Germline V gene lookup returns CDR1 MNHEY and CDR2 SVGEGT. CDR3 size: 15 residues. V shed 0 bases and J shed 0 bases, with 8 bases lying between them. The CDR3 protein is CASSYSGKYQETQYF. CDR3 in DNA: TGTGCCAGCAGTTACTCGGGGAAGTACCAAGAGACCCAGTACTTC.

V usage is TRBV27 and J usage is TRBJ2-7; D may be TRBD1 (6 bases). Trimming pared 8 bases from V and 2 bases from J, leaving 10 bases between. The CDR3 has 12 amino acids. Germline-derived CDR1 and CDR2 are MNHEY and SMNVEV (reference sequence). CDR3 coding DNA: TGTGCCAGCGGTTCAGGGGCCTACGAGCAGTACTTC. It translates to CASGSGAYEQYF.

This clonotype showed up just a few times. The gene calls are TRBV5-1 and TRBJ1-1, with 8 bases matching TRBD1. The V and J ends lost 3 bases and 7 bases, in that order; junction bases with no gene match: 11. Germline V gene lookup returns CDR1 SGHRS and CDR2 YFSETQ. This CDR3 is 15 amino acids long. The CDR3 sequence: CASSSRGTGRFEAFF. For the CDR3, the DNA is TGCGCCAGCAGCTCGCGGGGGACAGGTCGCTTTGAAGCTTTCTTT. Full variable domain (rest looked up from reference TRBV5-1 and TRBJ1-1): KAGVTQTPRYLIKTRGQQVTLSCSPISGHRSVSWYQQTPGQGLQFLFEYFSETQRNKGNFPGRFSGRQFSNSRSEMNVSTLELGDSALYLCASSSRGTGRFEAFFGQGTRLTVV.

This clonotype has just a few counts. The chain is built from TRBV20-1 and TRBJ1-2; D may be TRBD1 (5 bases). Germline-derived CDR1 and CDR2 are DFQATT and SNEGSKA (reference sequence). Trimming removed 0 bases from V and 6 bases from J, with 20 bases in between. The CDR3 contains 16 residues. The CDR3 loop reads CSARDTDMSGQHGYTF. For the CDR3, the DNA is TGCAGTGCTAGAGATACGGATATGTCAGGGCAGCATGGCTACACCTTC.